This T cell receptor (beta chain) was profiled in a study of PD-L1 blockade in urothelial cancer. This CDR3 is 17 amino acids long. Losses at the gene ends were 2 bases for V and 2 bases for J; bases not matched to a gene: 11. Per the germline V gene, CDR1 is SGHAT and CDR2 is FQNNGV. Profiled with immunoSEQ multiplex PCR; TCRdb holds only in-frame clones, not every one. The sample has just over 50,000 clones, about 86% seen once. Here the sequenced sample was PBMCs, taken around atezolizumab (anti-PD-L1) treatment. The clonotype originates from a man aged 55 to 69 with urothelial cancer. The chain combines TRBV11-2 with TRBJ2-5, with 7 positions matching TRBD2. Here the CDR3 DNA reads TGTGCCAGCAGCTTAACGGTGGAGCGGGGTGGGCAAGAGACCCAGTACTTC. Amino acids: CASSLTVERGGQETQYF.